The 18 T cell receptor beta chains below all came from one sample that was sequenced in a study of CD8 T cells in Susac syndrome. The RNA input was roughly 0.45 to 1 ug, and it was reverse transcribed with random hexamers. TCRdb analysed the immunoSEQ multiplex PCR reads with MiXCR anew, one entry per CDR3 protein. The sample includes hundreds of thousands of distinct CDR3 sequences, just under 95% of them seen just once. Sequencing was carried out using CD4+ T cells from PBMCs. Receptors originate from a human donor with multiple sclerosis.

This clonotype has a single count. J is TRBJ1-1 and V is TRBV5-4; TRBD1 is a possible D gene (5 bases). The germline V gene has CDR1 SGHNT and CDR2 YYREEE (reference sequence). The CDR3 is 15 amino acids. V gave up 2 bases and J gave up 1 base, with 12 bases separating them. CDR3 sequence (DNA): TGTGCCAGCAGCTTTGCGGGGCAGAGGAACACTGAAGCTTTCTTT. It codes for CASSFAGQRNTEAFF.

The V and J genes are TRBV24-1 and TRBJ2-5; 8 nucleotides align to TRBD1. The length of the CDR3 is 17 residues. The germline V gene has CDR1 KGHDR and CDR2 SFDVKD. V shed 0 bases, J shed 4 bases, and the junction held 9 bases outside the gene matches. DNA of the CDR3: TGTGCCACCAGTGATTTGGGACGAGGACAGGGTCGAGAGACCCAGTACTTC. It is translated as CATSDLGRGQGRETQYF.

This clonotype came up once. The chain recombines TRBV20-1 with TRBJ1-2; D is undetermined. V dropped 7 bases and J dropped 4 bases, with 13 bases sitting between them. The CDR3 is 12 residues long. Germline CDR1 is DFQATT and CDR2 is SNEGSKA (reference sequence). CDR3 in amino acids: CSVSSGSYGYTF. In DNA, the CDR3 is TGCAGTGTCTCCTCCGGGTCCTATGGCTACACCTTC.

This chain connects TRBV15 to TRBJ1-1; no clear D gene. This CDR3 region has 15 residues. Trimming removed 1 base from V and 1 base from J, with 10 bases in between. Germline V gene data show CDR1 as LNHNV and CDR2 as YYDKDF (reference sequence). The CDR3 region is CATSRGGAGNTEAFF. The CDR3, as DNA: TGTGCCACCAGCAGAGGTGGAGCAGGGAACACTGAAGCTTTCTTT.

The gene calls are TRBV29-1 and TRBJ1-5; tentatively, D is TRBD1 (6 bases). V shed 4 bases and J shed 5 bases, with 12 bases lying between them. The CDR3 runs 13 residues. Germline V gene sequence: CDR1 SQVTM, CDR2 ANQGSEA. The CDR3: CSVADSSYQPQHF. As DNA, the CDR3 is TGCAGCGTTGCGGACAGTAGTTATCAGCCCCAGCATTTT.

This chain joins TRBV7-9 and TRBJ2-2; no firm D call. The ends were cut back, 0 bases at V and 6 bases at J, with 5 bases in the middle. The length of the CDR3 is 13 residues. The germline V gene has CDR1 SEHNR and CDR2 FQNEAQ (reference sequence). The CDR3: CASSLAAPGELFF. CDR3 sequence (DNA): TGTGCCAGCAGCTTAGCAGCGCCCGGGGAGCTGTTTTTT.

V usage is TRBV5-6 and J usage is TRBJ2-3; D ambiguous. CDR1 is SGHDT, CDR2 YYEEEE, per germline. V was cut by 4 bases and J by 7 bases, with 13 bases left in between. CDR3 length equals 13 residues. The CDR3 loop reads CASSRPATNTQYF. In DNA form, the CDR3 reads TGTGCCAGCAGCCGACCGGCTACCAATACGCAGTATTTT.

The V gene is TRBV7-8, the J gene TRBJ2-3; TRBD2 might be the D (6 bases). The germline V and J ends were trimmed by 5 bases and 6 bases, with 9 bases remaining between them. The germline V gene encodes CDR1 SGHVS and CDR2 FQNEAQ. The CDR3 totals 12 residues. The CDR3 here is CASSPSVDTQYF. CDR3 nucleotide sequence: TGTGCCAGCAGCCCTAGCGTGGATACGCAGTATTTT. The entire variable domain, with the rest obtained from reference TRBV7-8 and TRBJ2-3, is as follows: GAGVSQSPRYKVAKRGQDVALRCDPISGHVSLFWYQQALGQGPEFLTYFQNEAQLDKSGLPSDRFFAERPEGSVSTLKIQRTQQEDSAVYLCASSPSVDTQYFGPGTRLTVL.

The chain employs TRBV5-1 and TRBJ2-3, with D maybe TRBD1 (6 bases). Germline V lookup: CDR1 SGHRS, CDR2 YFSETQ. The CDR3 is made up of 15 amino acids. With 0 bases removed from V and 0 bases from J, the gap between germline ends came to 8 bases. The CDR3, as DNA: TGCGCCAGCAGCTTGGCCCAGGGGAGCACAGATACGCAGTATTTT. This gives the protein CASSLAQGSTDTQYF.

The chain is built from TRBV13 and TRBJ2-1; no clear D gene. The CDR3 runs 13 residues. Deletions cut 5 bases from V and 8 bases from J, with 13 bases between. Germline V gene sequence: CDR1 PRHDT, CDR2 FYEKMQ (reference sequence). The CDR3 coding sequence is TGTGCCAGCAGCCCCAACCCCGTCCATGAGCAGTTCTTC. This codes for CASSPNPVHEQFF.

This chain links TRBV27 with TRBJ2-6, with a possible D match to TRBD1 (7 bases). The CDR3 consists of 15 residues. The germline CDR1 and CDR2 sequences are MNHEY and SMNVEV (reference sequence). V was pared by 5 bases and J by 4 bases, with 12 bases between. This chain's CDR3 is CASSTGDSGANVLTF. CDR3 in DNA: TGTGCCAGCAGTACGGGGGACAGCGGGGCCAACGTCCTGACTTTC.

CDR3 residues: CSAASGDTGELFF. In nucleotides, the CDR3 is TGCAGTGCCGCTAGCGGGGACACCGGGGAGCTGTTTTTT. The chain combines TRBV20-1 with TRBJ2-2, with 9 bases identical to TRBD2. The CDR3 sequence is 13 residues long. Germline CDR1 reads DFQATT; CDR2 reads SNEGSKA (reference sequence). V shed 6 bases and J 3 bases; nucleotides not matched to a gene: 2.

V usage is TRBV5-1 and J usage is TRBJ1-2; D gene ambiguous. Trimming stripped 2 bases from V and 1 base from J, with 9 bases between. Per the germline V gene, CDR1 is SGHRS and CDR2 is YFSETQ. This CDR3 region has 14 residues. The CDR3: CASSLNPDNYGYTF. In nucleotides, the CDR3 is TGCGCCAGCAGCTTAAATCCGGATAACTATGGCTACACCTTC.

The V gene is TRBV11-2, the J gene TRBJ2-2; the D is unclear. V gave up 1 base and J gave up 5 bases, with 5 bases separating them. Per germline, CDR1 SGHAT and CDR2 FQNNGV. The CDR3 is made up of 13 amino acids. The CDR3 protein is CASSLVRTGELFF. Written as DNA, the CDR3 is TGTGCCAGCAGCTTAGTCAGGACCGGGGAGCTGTTTTTT.

CDR3 sequence reads: CASRTMDRGEKLFF. In DNA form, the CDR3 reads TGTGCCAGCAGGACGATGGACAGGGGTGAAAAACTGTTTTTT. The rearrangement joins TRBV28 to TRBJ1-4; 9 bases line up with TRBD1. Trimming removed 6 bases from V and 7 bases from J; junction bases left unmatched: 6. The CDR3 spans 14 residues. Looked up from germline, CDR1 is MDHEN and CDR2 is SYDVKM.

The rearrangement links TRBV14 to TRBJ2-1; 7 nucleotides align to TRBD2. This CDR3 comprises 13 residues. With V trimmed by 1 base and J by 9 bases, 3 bases remained unmatched. Germline CDR1 reads SGHDN; CDR2 reads FVKESK. The CDR3 here is CASSQASGGEQFF. The DNA for the CDR3 is TGTGCCAGCAGCCAAGCGTCGGGGGGTGAGCAGTTCTTC.

The J gene is TRBJ1-1, the V gene TRBV2, with unresolved D. V was pared by 2 bases and J by 10 bases, with 8 bases between. Germline CDR1 reads SNHLY; CDR2 reads FYNNEI. This CDR3 has 11 amino acids. The CDR3, as DNA: TGTGCCAGCAGTGAATACAGACTAGCTTTCTTT. This encodes CASSEYRLAFF.

The genes are TRBV29-1 and TRBJ1-1; the D is unclear. Trimming cost V 0 bases and J 4 bases, with 9 bases left between them. There are 13 residues in the CDR3. CDR1 is SQVTM and CDR2 is ANQGSEA in the germline V gene. The CDR3 region is CSVEEAVFTEAFF. The CDR3 coding sequence is TGCAGCGTTGAAGAGGCCGTATTCACTGAAGCTTTCTTT.